This TCR beta chain was recorded in a study of cytomegalovirus exposure and HLA in healthy donors. Primers for the PCR totalled 60 Vbeta and 13 Jbeta. Study processing details: In a later analysis, roughly 10 million of 65 million to 80 million unique beta chains occurred in at least two donors. The repertoire was sequenced with immunoSEQ multiplex PCR; TCRdb's copy has only in-frame clones and lacks some. V, J and clone size are those of that table, while D and trimming were read from the DNA. Of 140,000 to 150,000 clones listed, roughly three quarters are singletons. This CDR3 region has 13 residues. The V gene lost 1 base and the J gene lost 5 bases, with 9 bases spanning the gap. The V gene's germline CDR1 is MNHEY and CDR2 SMNVEV (reference sequence). Details on this clone: Antigen unknown.

Study conclusions and caveats: Reportedly, TCR beta sequences accurately predicted HLA-A and HLA-B alleles in most subjects. Fewer N-insertions (relative to the roughly 700-donor mean) were reportedly seen in an Asian-associated ancestry cluster in a later analysis.

This TCR was sampled from a woman in her 40s in good health and CMV-seropositive. V gene TRBV27 combines with J gene TRBJ2-7; D is perhaps TRBD2 (6 bases). Sequencing used PBMCs. The CDR3 is CASSLFGGDEQYF. CDR3 nucleotides: TGTGCCAGCAGTTTATTTGGAGGGGACGAGCAGTACTTC.